What follows are 9 T cell receptor beta chains derived from one specimen sequenced in a study of blood T cell repertoires in COVID-19. Clones were read by immunoSEQ multiplex PCR, and TCRdb kept only the in-frame ones, dropping some. The sample yields 150,000 to 200,000 clones, 75% to 90% seen once. Material: peripheral blood. The receptors were gathered from a human donor with active or convalescent COVID-19. The donor label of this sample is uncertain.

This sequence joins TRBV21-1 and TRBJ2-5; TRBD2 was called by the table and not checked on the DNA. TRBV21-1 corresponds to a pseudogene. CDR3 size: 12 residues. CDR3 sequence: CASNPAGETQYF. CDR3 nucleotide sequence: TGTGCCAGCAACCCTGCGGGAGAGACCCAGTACTTC.

This clone was seen a handful of times. This chain connects TRBV24-1 to TRBJ2-7, with D possibly matching TRBD2 (5 bases). V dropped 4 bases and J dropped 3 bases, with 9 bases sitting between them. CDR1 is KGHDR and CDR2 is SFDVKD in the germline V gene. The CDR3 has 13 amino acids. The CDR3 loop reads CATSDGGRYEQYF. The DNA of the CDR3 is TGTGCCACCAGTGACGGAGGCCGCTACGAGCAGTACTTC.

This chain connects TRBV7-9 to TRBJ2-3, with 7 bases that match TRBD1. Germline trimming cut 3 bases from V and 5 bases from J; bases unmatched to any gene: 11. The germline CDR1 and CDR2 sequences are SEHNR and FQNEAQ (reference sequence). The CDR3 extends over 16 amino acids. The DNA for the CDR3 is TGTGCCAGCAGCTTGAGGGACAGACCGGTGGGAGATACGCAGTATTTT. As protein: CASSLRDRPVGDTQYF.

Concerning this clone itself: The sample carries other DNA sequences with the same CDR3. This chain's CDR3 is CASSQLTGQFNQPQHF. CDR3 nucleotides: TGTGCCAGCAGTCAATTGACGGGACAGTTCAATCAGCCCCAGCATTTT. The chain is built from TRBV27 and TRBJ1-5; 7 positions agree with TRBD1. Losses at the gene ends were 5 bases for V and 3 bases for J; bases not matched to a gene: 10. Germline V gives CDR1 MNHEY, CDR2 SMNVEV (reference sequence). This CDR3 spans 16 amino acids.

This chain uses TRBV5-1 with TRBJ2-5, with a weak D call TRBD2 (5 bases). The germline gives CDR1 SGHRS, CDR2 YFSETQ. V lost 2 bases and J lost 1, with 9 bases in between. The CDR3 consists of 14 residues. CDR3: CASSFGNGQETQYF. The CDR3 DNA follows: TGCGCCAGCAGCTTCGGGAATGGCCAAGAGACCCAGTACTTC.

V usage is TRBV21-1 and J usage is TRBJ1-1. TRBV21-1 is classified as a pseudogene. CDR3 length: 14 residues. The CDR3 DNA reads as TGTGCCAGCAGCAAAGAGACCGCGGGCACTGAAGCTTTCTTT. Translating gives CASSKETAGTEAFF.

The gene calls are TRBV10-3 and TRBJ2-1; the D gene is possibly TRBD2 (7 bases). Trimming shortened V by 6 bases and J by 8 bases, and 23 bases separated the two germline ends. The CDR3 is 16 amino acids. Per the germline V gene, CDR1 is ENHRY and CDR2 is SYGVKD. In DNA, the CDR3 is TGTGCCATCAGGGCCGTCCTGGGGGGGGCCGGCCATGAGCAGTTCTTC. Translated: CAIRAVLGGAGHEQFF.

As regards this clone: Germline is not matched at one junction end, which may reflect a read error. V usage is TRBV11-3 and J usage is TRBJ2-5; D perhaps matches TRBD2 (6 bases). The germline CDR1 and CDR2 sequences are SGHNT and YENEEA. This CDR3 is built from 16 residues. The CDR3 protein is CASSWGQGGNQEAQYF. In DNA, the CDR3 is TGTGCCAGCAGCTGGGGCCAGGGAGGAAACCAAGAGGCCCAGTACTTC.

This clone appeared a single time. CDR3 in DNA: TGTGCCAGCAGCCAAGAAAAGGGGGAGACGGATGGCTACACCTTC. Its protein product is CASSQEKGETDGYTF. The rearrangement uses TRBV3-1 (or the pseudogene TRBV3-2) and TRBJ1-2; weak D call: TRBD1 (6 bases). The germline V and J ends were trimmed by 0 bases and 6 bases, with 14 bases remaining between them. The CDR3 sequence is 15 residues long. Germline V CDR1 and CDR2: LGHDT, YNNKEL (reference sequence).